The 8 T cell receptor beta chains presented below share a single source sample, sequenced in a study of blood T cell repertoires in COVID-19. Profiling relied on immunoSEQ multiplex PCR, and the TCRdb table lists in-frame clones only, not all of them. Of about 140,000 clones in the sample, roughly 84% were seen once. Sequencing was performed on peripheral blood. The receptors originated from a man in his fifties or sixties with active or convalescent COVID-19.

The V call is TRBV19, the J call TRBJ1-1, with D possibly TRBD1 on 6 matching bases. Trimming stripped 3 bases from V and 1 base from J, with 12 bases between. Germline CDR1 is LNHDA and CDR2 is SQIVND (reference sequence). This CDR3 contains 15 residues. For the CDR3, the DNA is TGTGCCAGTAGTATCCAGGGGACGGGGAACACTGAAGCTTTCTTT. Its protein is CASSIQGTGNTEAFF.

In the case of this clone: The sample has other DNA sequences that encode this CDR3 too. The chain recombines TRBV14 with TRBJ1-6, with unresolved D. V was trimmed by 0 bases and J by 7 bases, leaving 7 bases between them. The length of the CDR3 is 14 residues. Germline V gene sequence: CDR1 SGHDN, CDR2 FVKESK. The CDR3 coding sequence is TGTGCCAGCAGCCAAGAAACCGGGAATTCACCCCTCCACTTT. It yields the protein CASSQETGNSPLHF.

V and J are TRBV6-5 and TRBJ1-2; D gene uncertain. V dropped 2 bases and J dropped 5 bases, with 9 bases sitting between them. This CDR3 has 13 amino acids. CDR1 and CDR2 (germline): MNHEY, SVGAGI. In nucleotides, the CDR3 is TGTGCCAGCAGTTACGCGGTTGGGTATGGCTACACCTTC. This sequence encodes CASSYAVGYGYTF.

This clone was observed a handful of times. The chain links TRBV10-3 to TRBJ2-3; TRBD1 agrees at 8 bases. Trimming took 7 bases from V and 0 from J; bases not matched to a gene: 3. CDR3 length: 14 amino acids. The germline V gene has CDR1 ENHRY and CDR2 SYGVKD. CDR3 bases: TGTGCCATCAAGGGACAGGAAAGCACAGATACGCAGTATTTT. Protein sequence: CAIKGQESTDTQYF.

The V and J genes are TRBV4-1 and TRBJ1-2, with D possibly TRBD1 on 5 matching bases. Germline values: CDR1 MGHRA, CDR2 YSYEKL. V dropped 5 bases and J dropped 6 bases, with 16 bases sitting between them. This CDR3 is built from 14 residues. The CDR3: CASSRNQGSDGYTF. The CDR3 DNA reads TGCGCCAGCAGCAGAAACCAGGGCTCCGATGGCTACACCTTC.

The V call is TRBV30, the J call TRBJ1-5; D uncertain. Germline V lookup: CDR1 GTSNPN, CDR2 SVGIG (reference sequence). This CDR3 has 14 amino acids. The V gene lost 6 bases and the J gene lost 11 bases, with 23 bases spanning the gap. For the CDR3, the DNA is TGTGCCTGTTCTCCGGCGGGTCAATCAGTGTCCCAGCATTTT. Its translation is CACSPAGQSVSQHF.

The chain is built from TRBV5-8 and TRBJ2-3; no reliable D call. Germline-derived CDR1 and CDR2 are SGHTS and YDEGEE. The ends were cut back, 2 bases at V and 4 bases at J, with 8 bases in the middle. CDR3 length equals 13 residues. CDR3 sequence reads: CASSFRLADTQYF. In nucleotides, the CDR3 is TGTGCCAGCAGCTTTCGGTTAGCAGATACGCAGTATTTT.

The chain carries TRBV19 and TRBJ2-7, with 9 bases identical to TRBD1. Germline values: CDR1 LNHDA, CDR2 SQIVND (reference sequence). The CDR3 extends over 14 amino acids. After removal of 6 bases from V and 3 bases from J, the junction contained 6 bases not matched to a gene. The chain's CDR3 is CASSPDRGYYEQYF. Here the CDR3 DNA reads TGTGCCAGTAGCCCGGACAGGGGATACTACGAGCAGTACTTC.